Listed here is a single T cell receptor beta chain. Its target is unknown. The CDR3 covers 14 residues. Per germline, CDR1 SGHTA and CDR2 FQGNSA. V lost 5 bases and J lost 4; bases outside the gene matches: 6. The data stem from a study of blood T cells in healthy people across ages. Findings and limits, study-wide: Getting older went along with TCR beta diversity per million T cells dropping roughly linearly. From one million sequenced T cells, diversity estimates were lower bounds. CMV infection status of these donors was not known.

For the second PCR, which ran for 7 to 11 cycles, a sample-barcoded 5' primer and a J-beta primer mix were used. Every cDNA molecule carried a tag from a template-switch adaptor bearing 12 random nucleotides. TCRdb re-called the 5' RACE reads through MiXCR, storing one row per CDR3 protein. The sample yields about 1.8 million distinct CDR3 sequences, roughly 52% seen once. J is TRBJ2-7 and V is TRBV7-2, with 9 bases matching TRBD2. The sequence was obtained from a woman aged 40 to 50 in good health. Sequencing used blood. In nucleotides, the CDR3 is TGTGCCAGCAGCCCTCGGACTAGCGCGTACGAGCAGTACTTC. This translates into CASSPRTSAYEQYF.